This T cell receptor beta chain was documented in a study of lymphopenia after photon versus proton radiotherapy. A remark on this clone: Antigen unknown.

Study-wide points: Larger post-nadir TCR diversity loss correlated inversely with survival in deceased patients. After the lymphocyte nadir, photon-treated repertoires showed oligoclonal expansion, especially of CD8+ Temra cells.

CDR3 length: 14 residues. Between the trimmed V and J ends, which lost 0 bases and 6 bases, there was a span of 11 bases. Germline-derived CDR1 and CDR2 are SGHTA and FQGTGA. The method was immunoSEQ multiplex PCR; TCRdb's version includes in-frame clones alone and lacks a portion of them. Of about 45,000 clones in the sample, over 75% were seen once. The rearrangement links TRBV7-3 to TRBJ1-2; the D is unclear. The receptor was isolated from a man between 40 and 49 years old with gastric cancer. The sample consisted of peripheral blood, taken from a patient treated with photon-based radiotherapy. The CDR3 spells CASSLTAGANGYTF. CDR3 bases: TGTGCCAGCAGCTTAACGGCAGGAGCTAATGGCTACACCTTC.